These 21 T cell receptor beta chains share one sample of origin, sequenced in a study of Ad26.COV2.S vaccination and SARS-CoV-2 variants. Noted treatment: some 20 received Ad26.COV2.S at low or high dose, single or two shots; 5 received placebo; per-sample allocation not given. Material that was analyzed had been drawn on day 63 after the first vaccine or placebo injection. Assay used: immunoSEQ multiplex PCR; TCRdb lists only in-frame clones, some missing. The data hold around 300,000 clones, with 88% observed a single time. The sequences come from peripheral blood, collected in a trial of Ad26.COV2.S vaccine versus placebo. Receptors originate from a person aged 18-65 years who received the Ad26.COV2.S COVID-19 vaccine or a placebo.

This clone was detected many times. This chain uses TRBV5-5 with TRBJ1-3; TRBD1 aligns across 11 bases. The V segment lost 4 bases and the J segment 0 bases; nucleotides outside the gene matches: 6. The CDR3 contains 17 residues. The V gene's germline CDR1 is SGHKS and CDR2 YYEKEE (reference sequence). The CDR3 region has the DNA TGTGCCAGCAGCCGCGGACAGGGGGCTTCCTCTGGAAACACCATATATTTT. It is translated as CASSRGQGASSGNTIYF.

In this sample, this clone turned up a few times. CDR3 sequence: CASSQDWKGRAANYGYTF. CDR3 nucleotide sequence: TGCGCCAGCAGCCAAGATTGGAAGGGTCGGGCCGCAAACTATGGCTACACCTTC. The chain recombines TRBV4-1 with TRBJ1-2; D is unclear. Germline CDR1 is MGHRA and CDR2 is YSYEKL. V was pared by 0 bases and J by 2 bases, with 19 bases between. This CDR3 comprises 18 residues.

The count of this clone is one. The chain employs TRBV30 and TRBJ2-3; TRBD2 matches at 8 bases. CDR1 and CDR2 from the germline V gene are GTSNPN and SVGIG (reference sequence). The CDR3 consists of 16 residues. V was pared by 4 bases and J by 4 bases, with 13 bases of the junction left unmatched. CDR3 DNA sequence: TGTGCCTGGACAGTTGGGACTAGGGATTTGGCAGATACGCAGTATTTT. It encodes CAWTVGTRDLADTQYF.

This sequence joins TRBV11-1 and TRBJ2-5; D is unclear. The CDR3 totals 15 residues. In germline, CDR1 is SGHAT, CDR2 FQDESV (reference sequence). Trimming pared 0 bases from V and 0 bases from J, leaving 8 bases between. CDR3 sequence: CASSLAVDDQETQYF. CDR3 DNA: TGTGCCAGCAGCTTAGCGGTAGACGACCAAGAGACCCAGTACTTC.

The chain is built from TRBV7-2 and TRBJ2-3, with 7 bases fitting TRBD1. CDR1 SGHTA and CDR2 FQGNSA come from the germline V gene. This CDR3 comprises 19 residues. After removal of 2 bases from V and 2 bases from J, the junction contained 16 bases not matched to a gene. CDR3 bases: TGTGCCAGCAGCTTATACCCTCTCGACAGGGTCGGGTCCACAGATACGCAGTATTTT. Amino acid sequence: CASSLYPLDRVGSTDTQYF.

The chain is built from TRBV5-1 and TRBJ1-4; D may be TRBD1 (5 bases). Trimming took off 3 bases at V and 4 bases at J, with 13 bases between the two ends. The germline V gene has CDR1 SGHRS and CDR2 YFSETQ. This CDR3 has 15 residues. The CDR3: CASSSPGTYNEKLFF. DNA of the CDR3: TGCGCCAGCAGCTCCCCTGGGACCTATAATGAAAAACTGTTTTTT.

J is TRBJ1-1 and V is TRBV4-3, with D possibly matching TRBD1 (5 bases). V was clipped by 5 bases and J by 1 base, with 11 bases between them. Germline CDR1 LGHNA, CDR2 YSLEER. The CDR3 has 14 amino acids. The CDR3 nucleotides are TGCGCCAGCAGCGAGGGGCTGAGGAACACTGAAGCTTTCTTT. Translation: CASSEGLRNTEAFF.

The count of this clone is one. The genes are TRBV5-1 and TRBJ2-3; 15 bases agree with TRBD2. Germline V gene data show CDR1 as SGHRS and CDR2 as YFSETQ. V lost 2 bases, J lost 2 bases, and 15 bases stayed unmatched. The CDR3 is 21 residues long. For the CDR3, the DNA is TGCGCCAGCAGCTTAAAACCAAAGGGACTAGCGGGGGGAACTATCACAGATACGCAGTATTTT. Translation gives CASSLKPKGLAGGTITDTQYF.

This chain links TRBV6-2 or TRBV6-3 with TRBJ2-7; D remains ambiguous. The CDR3 runs to 12 residues. CDR1 is MNHEY and CDR2 is SVGEGT in the germline V gene. Trimming took off 5 bases at V and 6 bases at J, with 11 bases between the two ends. Here the CDR3 reads CASSRGPVEQYF. CDR3 nucleotides: TGTGCCAGCAGTAGAGGTCCTGTCGAGCAGTACTTC.

This clone was seen only a few times. This chain links TRBV25-1 with TRBJ1-1; 7 bases match TRBD1. V was pared by 6 bases and J by 3 bases, with 4 bases of the junction left unmatched. Germline V gene data show CDR1 as MGHDK and CDR2 as SYGVNS. The CDR3 sequence is 13 residues long. CDR3 sequence: CASRSQGYTEAFF. The CDR3 DNA sequence: TGTGCCAGCAGATCACAGGGGTACACTGAAGCTTTCTTT.

V gene TRBV24-1 combines with J gene TRBJ1-5; D unresolved. Trimming took 1 base from V and 10 from J, leaving 10 bases between them. This CDR3 is 13 amino acids long. The germline gives CDR1 KGHDR, CDR2 SFDVKD. The CDR3 sequence is CATSDLTGQPQHF. CDR3 DNA: TGTGCCACCAGTGATTTAACCGGTCAACCCCAGCATTTT.

This chain joins TRBV7-3 and TRBJ2-7; 8 nucleotides match TRBD1. The CDR3 runs 18 residues. Germline-derived CDR1 and CDR2 are SGHTA and FQGTGA. J was trimmed by 0 bases and V by 4 bases; bases with no gene match: 14. CDR3 in amino acids: CASSSIPGTGLNSYEQYF. CDR3 nucleotides: TGTGCCAGCAGCTCCATTCCCGGGACAGGCCTAAACTCCTACGAGCAGTACTTC.

This clone was seen once. This chain links TRBV6-5 with TRBJ2-5; no clear D. Germline loops: CDR1 MNHEY, CDR2 SVGAGI. The CDR3 has 14 amino acids. Between the trimmed V and J ends, which lost 4 bases and 4 bases, there was a span of 13 bases. This CDR3 reads CASSLTRRGETQYF. CDR3 DNA sequence: TGTGCCAGCAGTTTAACAAGACGAGGAGAGACCCAGTACTTC.

The chain links TRBV5-6 to TRBJ2-2, with D uncertain. Germline V gives CDR1 SGHDT, CDR2 YYEEEE. Between the trimmed V and J ends, which lost 2 bases and 5 bases, there was a span of 4 bases. The CDR3 is 12 amino acids. CDR3 coding DNA: TGTGCCAGCAGCTTCTGGACCGGGGAGCTGTTTTTT. This encodes CASSFWTGELFF.

In its sample, this clone was seen a few times. The chain combines TRBV5-1 with TRBJ1-1, with D unclear. CDR1 and CDR2 (germline): SGHRS, YFSETQ. The CDR3 contains 14 residues. Between the trimmed V and J ends, which lost 3 bases and 0 bases, there was a span of 9 bases. CDR3 DNA: TGCGCCAGCAGCTACGAAACAGTGAACACTGAAGCTTTCTTT. Translating gives CASSYETVNTEAFF.

The table lists this clone with a few counts. This sequence joins TRBV6-4 and TRBJ2-3, with D possibly TRBD2 on 5 matching bases. Trimming left V 5 bases short and J 4 bases short, with 13 bases between. CDR3 size: 14 residues. Germline CDR1 and CDR2: MRHNA and SNTAGT. The CDR3 here is CASSSGSSADTQYF. CDR3 nucleotide sequence: TGTGCCAGCAGTTCGGGATCCTCGGCAGATACGCAGTATTTT.

The chain has TRBV29-1 and TRBJ1-2; D is uncertain. The V and J ends lost 5 bases and 2 bases respectively, with 6 bases between them. This CDR3 is 11 amino acids long. CDR1 SQVTM and CDR2 ANQGSEA come from the germline V gene. The CDR3 protein is CSVRENYGYTF. The CDR3 nucleotides are TGCAGCGTTAGGGAGAACTATGGCTACACCTTC.

The rearrangement uses TRBV27 and TRBJ2-7; maybe TRBD1 (6 bases). Trimming took 1 base from V and 0 from J, leaving 13 bases between them. This CDR3 region has 16 residues. Per germline, CDR1 MNHEY and CDR2 SMNVEV (reference sequence). This chain's CDR3 is CASSLFSQGDSYEQYF. CDR3 nucleotides: TGTGCCAGCAGTTTATTCTCACAGGGAGACTCCTACGAGCAGTACTTC.

This sequence joins TRBV6-4 and TRBJ2-1; D is ambiguous. This CDR3 region has 15 residues. The V gene's germline CDR1 is MRHNA and CDR2 SNTAGT. The V end was cut by 3 bases, the J end by 3 bases, with 12 bases between. CDR3 residues: CASSETGLRYNEQFF. The CDR3 nucleotides read TGTGCCAGCAGTGAAACTGGCTTACGCTACAATGAGCAGTTCTTC.

The rearrangement uses TRBV2 and TRBJ1-2; D is uncertain. Germline CDR1 is SNHLY and CDR2 is FYNNEI. The CDR3 length is 12 residues. The germline V and J ends were trimmed by 3 bases and 8 bases, with 10 bases remaining between them. CDR3: CASSDGFGGYTF. Here the CDR3 DNA reads TGTGCCAGCAGTGACGGGTTTGGAGGCTACACCTTC.

The genes are TRBV5-1 and TRBJ2-1, with D perhaps TRBD1 or TRBD2 (5 bases each). V lost 4 bases to trimming and J lost 8 bases, with 16 bases between them. CDR3 length: 14 amino acids. From germline, CDR1 is SGHRS and CDR2 YFSETQ. This chain's CDR3 is CASSPGDALDEQFF. In nucleotides, the CDR3 is TGCGCCAGCAGCCCCGGGGACGCACTGGATGAGCAGTTCTTC.